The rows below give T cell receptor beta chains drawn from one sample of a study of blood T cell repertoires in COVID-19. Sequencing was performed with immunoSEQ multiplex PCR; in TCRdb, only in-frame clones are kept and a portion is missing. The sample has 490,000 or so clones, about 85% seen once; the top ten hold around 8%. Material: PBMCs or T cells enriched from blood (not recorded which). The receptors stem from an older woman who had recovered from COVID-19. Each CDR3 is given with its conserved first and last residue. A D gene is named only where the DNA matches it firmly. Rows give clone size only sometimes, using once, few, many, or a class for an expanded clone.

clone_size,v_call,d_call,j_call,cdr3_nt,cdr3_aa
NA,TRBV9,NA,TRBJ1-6,TGTGCCAGCAGCGTAGGAACTTTGGGGGCTGGAGATTCACCCCTCCACTTT,CASSVGTLGAGDSPLHF
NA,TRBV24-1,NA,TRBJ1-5,TGTGCCACCAGTGACAGGAATCAGCCCCAGCATTTT,CATSDRNQPQHF
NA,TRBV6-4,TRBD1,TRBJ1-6,TGTGCCAGCAGCCAACAGGGGTTCAGCTCCTATAATTCACCCCTCCACTTT,CASSQQGFSSYNSPLHF
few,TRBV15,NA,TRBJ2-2,TGTGCCACCAGCAGAGATACCGCACAGGGCTCCGGGGAGCTGTTTTTT,CATSRDTAQGSGELFF
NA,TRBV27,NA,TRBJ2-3,TGTGCCAGCAGTTTTCCCGGCACAGATACGCAGTATTTT,CASSFPGTDTQYF
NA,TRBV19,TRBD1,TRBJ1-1,TGTGCCAGTAATGACAGACAGGGGGTCGGTCACACTGAAGCTTTCTTT,CASNDRQGVGHTEAFF
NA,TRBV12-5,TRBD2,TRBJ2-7,TGTGCTAGTGGTTTGAGGCTAGCGGGGCTCTACGAGCAGTACTTC,CASGLRLAGLYEQYF
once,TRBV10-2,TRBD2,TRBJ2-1,TGCGCCAGCAGGACAATAGCGGGGGGGTACAATGAGCAGTTCTTC,CASRTIAGGYNEQFF
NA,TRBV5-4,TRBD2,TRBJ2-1,TGTGCCAGCAGCTTGGCCGGACTAGCGGGGGTCTCGGGCCACTACAATGAGCAGTTCTTC,CASSLAGLAGVSGHYNEQFF
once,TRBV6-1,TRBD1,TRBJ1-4,TGTGCCAGCAGTGCCGGGACAGGGACAACTAATGAAAAACTGTTTTTT,CASSAGTGTTNEKLFF
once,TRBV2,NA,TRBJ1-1,TGTGCCAGCAAATTCACAGAAAATATAATAGGTGCTGAAGCTTTCTTT,CASKFTENIIGAEAFF
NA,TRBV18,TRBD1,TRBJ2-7,TGTGCCAGCTCACCGTTAGGACAGGGGGAGGCCGAGCAGTACTTC,CASSPLGQGEAEQYF
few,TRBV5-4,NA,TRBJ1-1,TGTGCCAGCAGCTTGGGGGTCCGGGTGGACACTGAAGCTTTCTTT,CASSLGVRVDTEAFF
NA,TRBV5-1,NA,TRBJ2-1,TGCGCCAGCAGCCGGGGTGTGGCATTCTACAATGAGCAGTTCTTC,CASSRGVAFYNEQFF
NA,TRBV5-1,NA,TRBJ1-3,TGCGCCAGCAGCCTCTCCGGAGGGAACCGCGGTAACACCATATATTTT,CASSLSGGNRGNTIYF
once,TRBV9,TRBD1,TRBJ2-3,TGTGCCAGCAGCGCCGGCTCGGGACAGTACACAGATACGCAGTATTTT,CASSAGSGQYTDTQYF
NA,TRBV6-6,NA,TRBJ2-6,TGTGCCAGCAGCCGACAGGAGAGGAGGACCTCTGGGGCCAACGTCCTGACTTTC,CASSRQERRTSGANVLTF
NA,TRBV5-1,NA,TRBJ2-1,TGCGCCAGCAGCAAGGACGGGAGCTCCTACAATGAGCAGTTCTTC,CASSKDGSSYNEQFF
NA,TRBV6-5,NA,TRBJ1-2,TGTGCCAGCACTTGGGGGGACTCCTATGGCTACACCTTC,CASTWGDSYGYTF
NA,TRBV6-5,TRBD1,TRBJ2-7,TGTGCCAGCAGTCCTCGGACAGGGCTTCCCTACGAGCAGTACTTC,CASSPRTGLPYEQYF
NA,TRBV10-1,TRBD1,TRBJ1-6,TGCGCCAGCAGTGAGGGGGACAGGAGGTATTCACCCCTCCACTTT,CASSEGDRRYSPLHF
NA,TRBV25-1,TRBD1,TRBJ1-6,TGTGCCAGCAGTCCCCCCCGAACGACAGGGGGCACCCTCCACTTT,CASSPPRTTGGTLHF
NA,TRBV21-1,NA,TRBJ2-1,TGTGCCAGCAGCAAAAAAATTCCGGGACTAGCTGGGGGCCACGCTTACAATGAGCAGTTCTTC,CASSKKIPGLAGGHAYNEQFF
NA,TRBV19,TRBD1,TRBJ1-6,TGTGCCAGTAGTGATCGACAGGGCTGGGATTCACCCCTCCACTTT,CASSDRQGWDSPLHF
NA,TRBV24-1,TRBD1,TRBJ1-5,TGTGCCACCAGTAAGGCAGGGGGCATGAGCAATCAGCCCCAGCATTTT,CATSKAGGMSNQPQHF
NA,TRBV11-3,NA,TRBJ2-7,TGTGCCAGCAGCTTCTACTCCGGAGATGCCTACGAGCAGTACTTC,CASSFYSGDAYEQYF
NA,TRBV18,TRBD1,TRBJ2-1,TGTGCCAGCTCACCGCTTGACAGGGGCCTATGGGAGCAGTTCTTC,CASSPLDRGLWEQFF
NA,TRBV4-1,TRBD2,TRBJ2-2,TGCGCCAGCAGCCCAGGTGGACTAGCGGAATACAACACCGGGGAGCTGTTTTTT,CASSPGGLAEYNTGELFF
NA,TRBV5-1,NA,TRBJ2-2,TGCGCCAGCAGCTTGGCTATTGCCAATGGACAGCCGAACACCGGGGAGCTGTTTTTT,CASSLAIANGQPNTGELFF
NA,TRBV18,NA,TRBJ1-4,TGTGCCAGCTCACCACAGAGGGATGGGAATGAAAAACTGTTTTTT,CASSPQRDGNEKLFF
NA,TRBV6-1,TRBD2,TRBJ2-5,TGTGCCAGCAGTGAACGACTAGCGACTGCCCTCGCGGAGACCCAGTACTTC,CASSERLATALAETQYF
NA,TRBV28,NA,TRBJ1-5,TGTGCCAGCAGGGACACGAACGGGAGGGATCAGCCCCAGCATTTT,CASRDTNGRDQPQHF
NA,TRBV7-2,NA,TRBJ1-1,TGTGCCAGCAGCTTAGGACAGCGAACTGAAGCTTTCTTT,CASSLGQRTEAFF
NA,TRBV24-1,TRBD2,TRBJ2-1,TGTGCCACCAGTGATCCACTTGGTAGCGGGGGGGCCGTCAATGAGCAGTTCTTC,CATSDPLGSGGAVNEQFF
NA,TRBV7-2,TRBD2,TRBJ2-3,TGTGCCAGCAGCTTACAAGCGGGGGGGACGGTAACGCAGTATTTT,CASSLQAGGTVTQYF
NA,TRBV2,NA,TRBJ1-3,TGTGCCAGTGCGGGTAGCTCTGGAAACACCATATATTTT,CASAGSSGNTIYF
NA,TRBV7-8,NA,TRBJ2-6,TGTGCCAGCAGTCCCGGCACAGTCCCCGTCCTGACTTTC,CASSPGTVPVLTF
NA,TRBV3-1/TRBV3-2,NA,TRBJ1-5,TGTGCCAGCAGCCCCGAAGGGGGAGTGGGAAAGCCCCAGCATTTT,CASSPEGGVGKPQHF
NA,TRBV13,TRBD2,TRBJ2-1,TGTGCCAGCAGCTTAGGGGGACTAGGTGTCAATGAGCAGTTCTTC,CASSLGGLGVNEQFF
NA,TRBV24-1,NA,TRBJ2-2,TGTGCCACCAGTGACCCCGGTCGGGGGTACACCGGGGAGCTGTTTTTT,CATSDPGRGYTGELFF
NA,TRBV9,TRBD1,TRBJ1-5,TGTGCCAGCAGCGGGACAGGGGGCAATCAGCCCCAGCATTTT,CASSGTGGNQPQHF
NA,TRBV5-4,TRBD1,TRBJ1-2,TGTGCCAGCAGCAGCAAGGACAGGGTGAACTATGGCTACACCTTC,CASSSKDRVNYGYTF
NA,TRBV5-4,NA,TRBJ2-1,TGTGCCAGCAGCTTCCGGGACTCCTACTACAATGAGCAGTTCTTC,CASSFRDSYYNEQFF
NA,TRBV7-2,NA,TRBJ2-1,TGTGCCAGCAGCTTAGAATCCCCATCCCAGTTCTTC,CASSLESPSQFF
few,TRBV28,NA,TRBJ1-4,TGTGCCAGCAACTCCCCACCCGCAACTAATGAAAAACTGTTTTTT,CASNSPPATNEKLFF
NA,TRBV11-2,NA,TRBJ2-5,TGTGCCAGCAGCTTAGATTGGCAGGGTGGAGAGACCCAGTACTTC,CASSLDWQGGETQYF
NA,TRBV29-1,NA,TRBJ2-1,TGCAGCGCGCAGACTTCCTCCTACAATGAGCAGTTCTTC,CSAQTSSYNEQFF
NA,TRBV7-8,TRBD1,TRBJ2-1,TGTGCCAGCAGCTTATTACAGGGGATGAAATGGGACAATGAGCAGTTCTTC,CASSLLQGMKWDNEQFF
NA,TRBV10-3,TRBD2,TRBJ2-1,TGTGCCACCACGACTAGCGGGGGGGCGGATGAGCAGTTCTTC,CATTTSGGADEQFF
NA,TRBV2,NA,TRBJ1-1,TGTGCCAGCAGACTAACCTCATGGACTGAAGCTTTCTTT,CASRLTSWTEAFF
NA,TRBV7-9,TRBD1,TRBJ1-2,TGTGCCAGCAGCCCGACAGGGAAGGGCTATGGCTACACCTTC,CASSPTGKGYGYTF
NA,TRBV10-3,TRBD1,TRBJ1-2,TGTGCCATCAACCTAGACAGGGGGACAAACTATGGCTACACCTTC,CAINLDRGTNYGYTF
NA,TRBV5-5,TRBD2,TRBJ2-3,TGTGCCAGCAGCCCGGGGGGGCGCGGGGATACGCAGTATTTT,CASSPGGRGDTQYF